A selection of T cell receptor beta chains follows, all from one sample in a study of regulatory T cells in long-lasting Graves disease. One entry per CDR3 protein results from TCRdb running MiXCR on the multiplex PCR reads. The data show about 400,000 distinct CDR3 sequences, about 17% seen once. These data also featured in a second study, about T cells in Graves' hyperthyroidism and ophthalmopathy.

The source was peripheral blood mononuclear cells (PBMCs), collected at new diagnosis, from a patient treated with antithyroid drugs. Receptor source: a woman aged 18 to 35 with Graves disease. CDR3s leave out the opening cysteine and the closing phenylalanine or tryptophan.

V | CDR3
TRBV4-1 | ASRDREGYEQY
TRBV5-1 | ASSPGAREETQY
TRBV9 | ASSVYPGGNIQY
TRBV11-2 | ASSPNHGGDYQPQH
TRBV7-8 | ASSLTSGSPGELF
TRBV4-1 | ASSQVGTGRRNEQY
TRBV6-2/TRBV6-3 | ASSYSPSGADTQY
TRBV5-4 | ASSLREREGLF
TRBV14 | ASSQTMAGSSYNEQF
TRBV12-3/TRBV12-4 | ASSLGAWKENLYEQY
TRBV11-2 | ASSFGGLAGINEQF
TRBV20-1 | SHRRQGIEKLF
TRBV29-1 | SVVPKSGGTDTQY
TRBV18 | ASSPQNPEVGTEAF
TRBV19 | ASSTLAGEVNEQF
TRBV5-1 | ASSPRTDGYGYT
TRBV27 | ASSYTGGNTIY
TRBV9 | ASSVAGGPEETQY
TRBV20-1 | SASAAGTENSYEQY
TRBV3-1 | ASSWTGITDTQY
TRBV24-1 | ATSDGPRGRTEAF
TRBV5-1 | ASSLFSGTSGFYNEQF
TRBV6-1 | ASRIAALQETQY
TRBV20-1 | SARSAGRIYEQY
TRBV7-2 | ASSDRDELFPLH
TRBV2 | ASREGPHKDEQY
TRBV30 | AWSPKLAGGFQETQY
TRBV5-1 | ASSLIQGIHEKLF